The 15 T cell receptor beta chains listed next were all sequenced from one sample in a study of T cells in Graves' hyperthyroidism and ophthalmopathy. The source material, RNA transcripts, was used to amplify TCR beta CDR3 regions. TCR CDR3 regions were first amplified by RT-PCR with HTBI primers. TCRdb reprocessed the multiplex PCR reads via MiXCR and lists one record per CDR3 protein. The table lists roughly 700,000 distinct CDR3 sequences, 12% to 15% of them singletons. Sample: blood. These receptor sequences come from a woman younger than 35 with Graves' hyperthyroidism.

This clonotype was seen at least ten times. The V call is TRBV5-1, the J call TRBJ2-7; D is ambiguous. The CDR3 runs 14 residues. V dropped 2 bases and J dropped 2 bases, with 11 bases sitting between them. Germline V CDR1 and CDR2: SGHRS, YFSETQ. The CDR3 spells CASSFITDTYEQYF. CDR3 coding DNA: TGCGCCAGCAGCTTCATAACTGACACCTACGAGCAGTACTTC.

This clonotype has more than one count but fewer than ten. The chain is built from TRBV2 and TRBJ2-1; D unresolved. The CDR3 consists of 16 residues. Germline-derived CDR1 and CDR2 are SNHLY and FYNNEI. V lost 2 bases and J 2 bases, leaving 13 bases between the germline ends. CDR3 sequence: CASSERRLDPYNEQFF. The CDR3 DNA reads as TGTGCCAGCAGTGAAAGACGGCTAGACCCCTACAATGAGCAGTTCTTC.

The table lists this clonotype with many counts. This CDR3 is CASSPRVRLRETQYF. The CDR3 bases are TGTGCCAGCAGTCCCCGGGTCCGACTAAGAGAGACCCAGTACTTC. The V and J genes are TRBV6-2 or TRBV6-3 and TRBJ2-5; D possibly corresponds to TRBD2 (5 bases). CDR3 length: 15 residues. Per the germline V gene, CDR1 is MNHEY and CDR2 is SVGEGT. Trimming cost V 5 bases and J 4 bases, with 17 bases left between them.

To note about this clonotype: A far larger clone is a single base away, which makes a read error likely. The chain combines TRBV11-2 with TRBJ2-7, with 7 bases that match TRBD2. The tail of the sequence fits TRBJ2-1 better, so the J call may be wrong. The CDR3 is 13 residues long. Germline CDR1 is SGHAT and CDR2 is FQNNGV. The CDR3: CASSLARDYEQFF. As DNA, the CDR3 is TGTGCCAGCAGCCTCGCCAGGGACTACGAGCAGTTCTTC.

Only a few counts were recorded for this clonotype. The chain joins TRBV12-3 or TRBV12-4 to TRBJ2-7; TRBD1 is a possible D gene (6 bases). With 4 bases removed from V and 6 bases from J, the gap between germline ends came to 22 bases. The CDR3 is 16 residues long. CDR3 in amino acids: CASSSRRDIQMPEQYF. The CDR3 nucleotides are TGTGCCAGCAGTTCCCGCCGGGACATCCAAATGCCCGAGCAGTACTTC.

This clonotype was found a few times. This sequence joins TRBV20-1 and TRBJ2-1; 10 nucleotides match TRBD2. The CDR3 has 16 residues. Trimming removed 2 bases from V and 3 bases from J; junction bases left unmatched: 7. Germline lookup yields CDR1 DFQATT and CDR2 SNEGSKA (reference sequence). The CDR3 DNA reads as TGCAGTGCTAGACCCCGTGAGCGGGAGGGCTACAATGAGCAGTTCTTC. Translation gives CSARPREREGYNEQFF.

This clonotype showed up many times. V is TRBV18 and J is TRBJ1-1; D may be TRBD1 (6 bases). This CDR3 spans 17 amino acids. Germline V lookup: CDR1 KGHSH, CDR2 LQKENI. V was clipped by 1 base and J by 6 bases, with 21 bases between them. The CDR3: CASSPLVLISDRSEAFF. The CDR3 DNA follows: TGTGCCAGCTCACCACTTGTCCTTATAAGCGACAGGTCTGAAGCTTTCTTT.

This clonotype has ten or more counts. The J gene is TRBJ2-3, the V gene TRBV11-2, with D hard to call. This CDR3 has 12 amino acids. The V end was cut by 0 bases, the J end by 6 bases, with 4 bases between. CDR1 and CDR2 from the germline V gene are SGHAT and FQNNGV. The CDR3 reads CASSLETDTQYF. For the CDR3, the DNA is TGTGCCAGCAGCTTAGAAACGGATACGCAGTATTTT.

This clonotype has a count of ten or more. This chain's CDR3 is CSANPLGLIREQYF. CDR3 DNA: TGCAGTGCTAACCCCCTAGGGTTGATAAGGGAGCAGTACTTC. The rearrangement links TRBV20-1 to TRBJ2-7, with unresolved D. Trimming removed 4 bases from V and 7 bases from J, with 20 bases in between. This CDR3 has 14 amino acids. From germline, CDR1 is DFQATT and CDR2 SNEGSKA (reference sequence).

This clonotype was seen repeatedly, ten times or more. The rearrangement links TRBV5-5 to TRBJ2-7; a weak D match, TRBD2 (6 bases). Looked up from germline, CDR1 is SGHKS and CDR2 is YYEKEE (reference sequence). CDR3 length: 14 amino acids. Trimming stripped 4 bases from V and 6 bases from J, with 17 bases between. The CDR3 spells CASSPLGGNREQYF. CDR3 coding DNA: TGTGCCAGCAGCCCATTAGGCGGGAATCGCGAGCAGTACTTC.

J is TRBJ2-1 and V is TRBV19; D remains unclear. This CDR3 is built from 14 residues. Germline values: CDR1 LNHDA, CDR2 SQIVND (reference sequence). Trimming shortened V by 3 bases and J by 0 bases, and 6 bases separated the two germline ends. CDR3 region: CASSILSSYNEQFF. In DNA form, the CDR3 reads TGTGCCAGTAGTATTCTGAGCTCCTACAATGAGCAGTTCTTC. Drawing the rest from reference TRBV19 and TRBJ2-1, the complete variable domain is DGGITQSPKYLFRKEGQNVTLSCEQNLNHDAMYWYRQDPGQGLRLIYYSQIVNDFQKGDIAEGYSVSREKKESFPLTVTSAQKNPTAFYLCASSILSSYNEQFFGPGTRLTVL.

The V call is TRBV2, the J call TRBJ1-5; TRBD1 is a possible D gene (5 bases). CDR1 is SNHLY and CDR2 is FYNNEI in the germline V gene. This CDR3 comprises 14 residues. Trimming left V 6 bases short and J 3 bases short, with 12 bases between. CDR3 sequence: CASRGLVDNQPQHF. DNA for the CDR3: TGTGCCAGCAGGGGGCTGGTCGACAATCAGCCCCAGCATTTT.

In regard to this clonotype: The germline gene is not matched at one end of the junction; a read error may be the cause. The chain is built from TRBV7-2 and TRBJ1-6; 7 nucleotides match TRBD1. This CDR3 region has 16 residues. Germline loops: CDR1 SGHTA, CDR2 FQGNSA. The CDR3 DNA is TGTGCCAGCAGCCAAGATCCGCCCAGGGGGAATTCACCCTTCCACTTT. Translated: CASSQDPPRGNSPFHF.

The count of this clonotype is one. This sequence may be a read error, since a much larger clone differs from it by one base. The conserved closing phenylalanine or tryptophan is absent in this CDR3, likely reflecting a read error. The V and J genes are TRBV6-2 or TRBV6-3 and TRBJ2-5; the D call may be TRBD1 or TRBD2 (6 bases each). This CDR3 spans 15 amino acids. Germline V gene sequence: CDR1 MNHEY, CDR2 SVGEGT. V lost 4 bases and J 1 base, leaving 13 bases between the germline ends. For the CDR3, the DNA is TGTGCCAGCAGTTTCCAGGGGACTTCCCAAGAGACCCAGTACCTC. This encodes CASSFQGTSQETQYL.

This clonotype occurred many times. This chain joins TRBV20-1 and TRBJ2-5; 7 bases fit TRBD2. CDR3 size: 13 residues. The J segment lost 5 bases and the V segment lost 6 bases, leaving 9 bases of the junction unmatched. The germline V gene has CDR1 DFQATT and CDR2 SNEGSKA (reference sequence). The CDR3 protein is CSAYIGGRETQYF. CDR3 sequence (DNA): TGCAGTGCCTATATCGGGGGGAGGGAGACCCAGTACTTC.